This TCR beta chain derives from a study of shared clonotypes between healthy human individuals. Generated by immunoSEQ multiplex PCR, the TCRdb table keeps only in-frame clones and is missing some. The sample has over 2 million clones, about 95% seen once. Naivety among CD8 cells was defined by CD45RO negativity and positive CCR7 selection, thereby excluding terminally differentiated effector memory CD45RA+ cells. The CDR3 has 16 amino acids. Trimming removed 4 bases at V and 8 bases at J, with 20 bases between. Per germline, CDR1 SNHLY and CDR2 FYNNEI. The clonotype originates from a man in his late teens or twenties in good health. The chain is built from TRBV2 and TRBJ1-4, with D tentatively TRBD1 (5 bases). The source material was naive CD8+ T cells sorted from blood. The CDR3 region has the DNA TGTGCCAGCAGTGGTTACACAGGCCGACCACTCGAAAAACTGTTTTTT. This codes for CASSGYTGRPLEKLFF.